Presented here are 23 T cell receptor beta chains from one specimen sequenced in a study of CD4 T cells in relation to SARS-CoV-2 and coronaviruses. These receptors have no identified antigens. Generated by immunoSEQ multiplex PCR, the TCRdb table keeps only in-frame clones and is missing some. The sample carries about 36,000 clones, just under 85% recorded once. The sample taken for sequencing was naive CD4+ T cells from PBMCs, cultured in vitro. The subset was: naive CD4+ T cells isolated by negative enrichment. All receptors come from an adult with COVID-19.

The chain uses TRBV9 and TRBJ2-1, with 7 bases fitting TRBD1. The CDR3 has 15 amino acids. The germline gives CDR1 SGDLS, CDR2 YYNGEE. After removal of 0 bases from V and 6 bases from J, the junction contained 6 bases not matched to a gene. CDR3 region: CASSVGDRRSNEQFF. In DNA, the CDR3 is TGTGCCAGCAGCGTAGGGGACAGACGCAGCAATGAGCAGTTCTTC.

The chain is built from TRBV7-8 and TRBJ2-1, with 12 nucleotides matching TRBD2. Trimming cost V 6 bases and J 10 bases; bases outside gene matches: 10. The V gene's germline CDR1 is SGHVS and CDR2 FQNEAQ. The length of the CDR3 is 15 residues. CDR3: CASRLAGGPSEEQFF. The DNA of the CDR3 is TGTGCCAGCAGGCTAGCGGGAGGGCCGTCGGAAGAGCAGTTCTTC. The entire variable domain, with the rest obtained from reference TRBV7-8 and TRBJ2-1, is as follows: GAGVSQSPRYKVAKRGQDVALRCDPISGHVSLFWYQQALGQGPEFLTYFQNEAQLDKSGLPSDRFFAERPEGSVSTLKIQRTQQEDSAVYLCASRLAGGPSEEQFFGPGTRLTVL.

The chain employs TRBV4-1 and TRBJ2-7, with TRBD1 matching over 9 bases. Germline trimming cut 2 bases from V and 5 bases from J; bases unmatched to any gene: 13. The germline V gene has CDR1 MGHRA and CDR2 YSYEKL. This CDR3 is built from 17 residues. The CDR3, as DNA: TGCGCCAGCAGCCAATACCTAAGAGGGACAGGGACCAACGAGCAGTACTTC. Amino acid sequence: CASSQYLRGTGTNEQYF.

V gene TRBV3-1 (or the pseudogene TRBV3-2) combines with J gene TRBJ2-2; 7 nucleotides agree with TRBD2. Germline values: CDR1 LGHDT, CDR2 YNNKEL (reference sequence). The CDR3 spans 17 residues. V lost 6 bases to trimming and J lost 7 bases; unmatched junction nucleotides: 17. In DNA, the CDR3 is TGTGCCAGCAGTCGAATAACGGCTCTAGCGGTTGTCGGGGAGCTGTTTTTT. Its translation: CASSRITALAVVGELFF.

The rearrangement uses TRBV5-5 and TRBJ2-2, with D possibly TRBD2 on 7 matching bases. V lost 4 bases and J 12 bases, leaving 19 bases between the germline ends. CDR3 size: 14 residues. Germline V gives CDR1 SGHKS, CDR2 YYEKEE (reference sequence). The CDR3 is CASSNMRGRVKLFF. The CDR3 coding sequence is TGTGCCAGCAGCAACATGCGGGGGCGAGTAAAGCTGTTTTTT.

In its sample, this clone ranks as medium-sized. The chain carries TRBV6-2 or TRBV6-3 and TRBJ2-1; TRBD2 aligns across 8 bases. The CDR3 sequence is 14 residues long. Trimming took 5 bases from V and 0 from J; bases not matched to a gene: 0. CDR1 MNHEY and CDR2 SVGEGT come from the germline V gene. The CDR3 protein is CASSSGSSYNEQFF. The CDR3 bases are TGTGCCAGCAGTAGCGGGAGCTCCTACAATGAGCAGTTCTTC.

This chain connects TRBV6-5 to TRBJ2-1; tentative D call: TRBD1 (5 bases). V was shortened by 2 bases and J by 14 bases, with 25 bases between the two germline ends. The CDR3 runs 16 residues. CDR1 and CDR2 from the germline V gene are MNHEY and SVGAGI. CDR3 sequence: CASSYSAGPQEQGEFF. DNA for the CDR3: TGTGCCAGCAGTTACAGCGCAGGTCCTCAAGAACAAGGGGAGTTCTTC.

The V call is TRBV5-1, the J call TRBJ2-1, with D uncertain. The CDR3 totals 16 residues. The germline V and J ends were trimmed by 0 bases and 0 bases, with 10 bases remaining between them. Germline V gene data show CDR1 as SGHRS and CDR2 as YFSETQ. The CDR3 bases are TGCGCCAGCAGCTTGGGGCTCGCGCCCTCCTACAATGAGCAGTTCTTC. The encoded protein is CASSLGLAPSYNEQFF.

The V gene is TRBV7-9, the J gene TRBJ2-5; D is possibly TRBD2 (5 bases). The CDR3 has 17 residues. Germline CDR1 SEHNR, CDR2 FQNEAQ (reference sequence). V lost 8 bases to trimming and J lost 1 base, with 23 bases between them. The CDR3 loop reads CASLPGLGFGLQETQYF. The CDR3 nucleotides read TGTGCCAGCCTTCCCGGTTTAGGCTTCGGACTCCAAGAGACCCAGTACTTC.

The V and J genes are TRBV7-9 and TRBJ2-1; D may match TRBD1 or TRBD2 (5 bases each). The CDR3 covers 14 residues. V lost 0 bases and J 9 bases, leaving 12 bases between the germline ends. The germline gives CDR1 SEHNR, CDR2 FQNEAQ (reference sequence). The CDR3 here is CASSLAVGTGEQFF. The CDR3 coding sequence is TGTGCCAGCAGCTTAGCCGTAGGGACCGGTGAGCAGTTCTTC.

The CDR3 nucleotides are TGCGCCAGCAGATCGGGTCTGACTGGGGCCAACGTCCTGACTTTC. Translated, it gives CASRSGLTGANVLTF. The chain combines TRBV5-1 with TRBJ2-6; D gene uncertain. Germline CDR1 and CDR2: SGHRS and YFSETQ. Trimming shortened V by 5 bases and J by 2 bases, and 11 bases separated the two germline ends. The CDR3 is made up of 15 amino acids. Variable domain in full (rest from reference TRBV5-1 and TRBJ2-6): KAGVTQTPRYLIKTRGQQVTLSCSPISGHRSVSWYQQTPGQGLQFLFEYFSETQRNKGNFPGRFSGRQFSNSRSEMNVSTLELGDSALYLCASRSGLTGANVLTFGAGSRLTVL.

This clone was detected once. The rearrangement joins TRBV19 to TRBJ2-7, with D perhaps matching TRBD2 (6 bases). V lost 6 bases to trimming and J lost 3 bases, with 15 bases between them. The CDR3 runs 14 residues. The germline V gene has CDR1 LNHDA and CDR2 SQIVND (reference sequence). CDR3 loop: CASSAGQGGYEQYF. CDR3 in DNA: TGTGCCAGTAGCGCAGGGCAGGGAGGCTACGAGCAGTACTTC.

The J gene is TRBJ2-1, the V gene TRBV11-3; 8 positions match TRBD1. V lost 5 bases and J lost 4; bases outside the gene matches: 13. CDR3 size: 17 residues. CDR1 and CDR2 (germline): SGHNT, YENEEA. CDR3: CASSPRQGQNRYNEQFF. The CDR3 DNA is TGTGCCAGCAGCCCCCGACAGGGGCAAAACCGATACAATGAGCAGTTCTTC.

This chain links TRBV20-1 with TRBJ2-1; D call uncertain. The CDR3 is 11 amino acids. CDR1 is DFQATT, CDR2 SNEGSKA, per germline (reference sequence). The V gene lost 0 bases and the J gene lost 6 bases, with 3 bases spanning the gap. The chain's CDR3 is CSARDFNEQFF. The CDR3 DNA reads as TGCAGTGCTAGAGATTTCAATGAGCAGTTCTTC.

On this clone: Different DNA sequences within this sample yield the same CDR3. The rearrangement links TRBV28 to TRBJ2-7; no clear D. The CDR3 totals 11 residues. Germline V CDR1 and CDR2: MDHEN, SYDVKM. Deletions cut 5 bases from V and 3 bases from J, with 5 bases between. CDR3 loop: CASSLGYEQYF. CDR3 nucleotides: TGTGCCAGCAGTCTCGGCTACGAGCAGTACTTC.

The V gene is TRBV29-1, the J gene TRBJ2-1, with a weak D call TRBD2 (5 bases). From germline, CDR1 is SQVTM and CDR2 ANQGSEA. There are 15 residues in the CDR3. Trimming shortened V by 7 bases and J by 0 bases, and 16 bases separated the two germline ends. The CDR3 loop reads CSASRGYSSYNEQFF. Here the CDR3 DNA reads TGCAGCGCTTCCCGCGGGTATAGCTCCTACAATGAGCAGTTCTTC.

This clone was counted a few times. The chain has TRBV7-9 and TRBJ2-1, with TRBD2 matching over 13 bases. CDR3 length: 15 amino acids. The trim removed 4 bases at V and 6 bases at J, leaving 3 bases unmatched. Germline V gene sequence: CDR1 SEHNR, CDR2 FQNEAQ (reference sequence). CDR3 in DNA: TGTGCCAGCAGCTCGGGGACTAGCGGGATCAATGAGCAGTTCTTC. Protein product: CASSSGTSGINEQFF. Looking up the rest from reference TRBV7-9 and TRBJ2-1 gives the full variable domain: DTGVSQNPRHKITKRGQNVTFRCDPISEHNRLYWYRQTLGQGPEFLTYFQNEAQLEKSRLLSDRFSAERPKGSFSTLEIQRTEQGDSAMYLCASSSGTSGINEQFFGPGTRLTVL.

CDR3 DNA: TGTGCCAGCGGGGGACAGGGGGGAGAAAAACTGTTTTTT. Protein: CASGGQGGEKLFF. V gene TRBV2 combines with J gene TRBJ1-4; TRBD1 aligns across 11 bases. CDR3 length equals 13 residues. Per germline, CDR1 SNHLY and CDR2 FYNNEI. The ends lost 8 bases at V and 8 bases at J; junction bases unmatched: 4.

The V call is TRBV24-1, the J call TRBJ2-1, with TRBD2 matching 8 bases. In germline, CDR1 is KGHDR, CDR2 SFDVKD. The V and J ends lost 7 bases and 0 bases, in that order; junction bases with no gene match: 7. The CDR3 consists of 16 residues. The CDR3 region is CATSEPRGGSYNEQFF. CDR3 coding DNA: TGTGCCACCAGCGAACCACGGGGGGGCTCCTACAATGAGCAGTTCTTC.

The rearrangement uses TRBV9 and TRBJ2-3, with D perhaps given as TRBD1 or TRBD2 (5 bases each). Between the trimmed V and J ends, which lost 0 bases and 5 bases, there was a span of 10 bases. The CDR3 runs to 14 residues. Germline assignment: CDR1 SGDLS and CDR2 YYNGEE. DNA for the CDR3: TGTGCCAGCAGCGTAGGTGGGGGAAAAGATACGCAGTATTTT. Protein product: CASSVGGGKDTQYF.

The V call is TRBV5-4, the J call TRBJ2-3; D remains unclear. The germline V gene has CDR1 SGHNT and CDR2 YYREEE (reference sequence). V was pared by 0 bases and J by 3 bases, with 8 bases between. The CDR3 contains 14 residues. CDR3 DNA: TGTGCCAGCAGCTTGGGACGGAATACAGATACGCAGTATTTT. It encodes CASSLGRNTDTQYF.

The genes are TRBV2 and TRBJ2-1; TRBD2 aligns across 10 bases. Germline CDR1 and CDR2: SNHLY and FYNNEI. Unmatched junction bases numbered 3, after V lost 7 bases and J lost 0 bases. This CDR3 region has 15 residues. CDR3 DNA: TGTGCCAGCAACGTAGCGGGAGGCTCCTACAATGAGCAGTTCTTC. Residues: CASNVAGGSYNEQFF.

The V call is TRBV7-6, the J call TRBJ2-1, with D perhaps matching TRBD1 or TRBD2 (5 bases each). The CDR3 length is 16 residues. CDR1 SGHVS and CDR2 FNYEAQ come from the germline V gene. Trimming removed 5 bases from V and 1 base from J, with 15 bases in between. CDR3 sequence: CASSPRGRRSYNEQFF. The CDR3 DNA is TGTGCCAGCAGCCCCCGGGGCAGGCGATCCTACAATGAGCAGTTCTTC.